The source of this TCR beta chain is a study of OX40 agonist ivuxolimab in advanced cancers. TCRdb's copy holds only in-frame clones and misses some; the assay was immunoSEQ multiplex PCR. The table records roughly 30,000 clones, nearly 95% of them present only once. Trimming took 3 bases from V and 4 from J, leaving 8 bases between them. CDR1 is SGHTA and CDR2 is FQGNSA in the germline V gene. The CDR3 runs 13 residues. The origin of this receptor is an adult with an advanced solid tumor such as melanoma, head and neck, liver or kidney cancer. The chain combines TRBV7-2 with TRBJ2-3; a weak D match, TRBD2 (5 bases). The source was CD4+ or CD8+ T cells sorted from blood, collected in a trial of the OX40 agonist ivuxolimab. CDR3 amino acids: CASSLDFPDTQYF. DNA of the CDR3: TGTGCCAGCAGCTTGGACTTCCCAGATACGCAGTATTTT.